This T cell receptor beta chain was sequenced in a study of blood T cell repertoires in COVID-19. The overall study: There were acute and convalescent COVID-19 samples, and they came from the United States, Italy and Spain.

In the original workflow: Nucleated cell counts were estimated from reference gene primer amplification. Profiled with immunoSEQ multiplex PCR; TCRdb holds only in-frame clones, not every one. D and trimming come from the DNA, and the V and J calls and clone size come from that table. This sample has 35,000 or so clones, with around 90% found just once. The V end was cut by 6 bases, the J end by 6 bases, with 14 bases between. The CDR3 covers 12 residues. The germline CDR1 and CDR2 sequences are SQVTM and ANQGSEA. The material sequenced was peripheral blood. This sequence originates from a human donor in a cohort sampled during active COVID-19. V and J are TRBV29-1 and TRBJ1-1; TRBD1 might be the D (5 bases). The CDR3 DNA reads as TGCAGCGTGGGGGGATGGGGAGCTGAAGCTTTCTTT. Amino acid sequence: CSVGGWGAEAFF.